This T cell receptor beta chain is from a study of technical replicates of blood from a few donors. Losses at the gene ends were 4 bases for V and 8 bases for J; bases not matched to a gene: 14. The germline gives CDR1 SGHDT, CDR2 YYEEEE. The CDR3 is made up of 16 amino acids. Sequencing used immunoSEQ multiplex PCR; TCRdb keeps in-frame clones, though not all of them. This table has 55,000 to 75,000 clones, roughly 91% appearing once. The source is a human donor in good health. Some clones in this sample may be carry-over from other donors' samples. Sequencing input: PBMCs. The chain links TRBV5-6 to TRBJ1-2, with 10 bases that match TRBD1. The CDR3 region is CASSQGTGDILDGYTF. The CDR3 DNA is TGTGCCAGCAGCCAAGGGACAGGGGATATTTTGGACGGCTACACCTTC.